This T cell receptor (beta chain) was recovered during a study of T cell changes during pregnancy in multiple sclerosis. From germline, CDR1 is KGHSY and CDR2 FQNENV. The CDR3 is made up of 14 amino acids. Trimming pared 6 bases from V and 3 bases from J, leaving 15 bases between. Generated by immunoSEQ multiplex PCR, the TCRdb table keeps only in-frame clones and is missing some. In the table there are 50,000 or so clones, approximately 92% of which are singletons. The starting material was CD4+ T cells from peripheral blood mononuclear cells, obtained after pregnancy. The origin of this receptor is a female donor with multiple sclerosis, enrolled in a pregnancy study. This chain uses TRBV16 with TRBJ2-7; D may be TRBD2 (6 bases). Here the CDR3 DNA reads TGTGCCAGCAGTCGCGGGACGCTGTTCTACGAGCAGTACTTC. Translated: CASSRGTLFYEQYF.